The following is a T cell receptor (beta chain) sequence with its context. Germline-derived CDR1 and CDR2 are LNHDA and SQIVND (reference sequence). The ends were cut back, 7 bases at V and 0 bases at J, with 13 bases in the middle. This CDR3 region has 15 residues. Generated by immunoSEQ multiplex PCR, the TCRdb table keeps only in-frame clones and is missing some. The sample holds 230,000 or so clones, roughly 82% seen once. This entry is derived from a study of blood T cell repertoires in COVID-19. Study-wide context: There were acute and convalescent COVID-19 samples, and they came from the United States, Italy and Spain.

The receptor was derived from a woman in her thirties or forties who had recovered from COVID-19. The sample was peripheral blood. The gene calls are TRBV19 and TRBJ1-5, with D tentatively TRBD1 (6 bases). This CDR3 is CASTRGGYSNQPQHF. CDR3 in DNA: TGTGCCAGTACCAGGGGAGGGTATAGCAATCAGCCCCAGCATTTT.